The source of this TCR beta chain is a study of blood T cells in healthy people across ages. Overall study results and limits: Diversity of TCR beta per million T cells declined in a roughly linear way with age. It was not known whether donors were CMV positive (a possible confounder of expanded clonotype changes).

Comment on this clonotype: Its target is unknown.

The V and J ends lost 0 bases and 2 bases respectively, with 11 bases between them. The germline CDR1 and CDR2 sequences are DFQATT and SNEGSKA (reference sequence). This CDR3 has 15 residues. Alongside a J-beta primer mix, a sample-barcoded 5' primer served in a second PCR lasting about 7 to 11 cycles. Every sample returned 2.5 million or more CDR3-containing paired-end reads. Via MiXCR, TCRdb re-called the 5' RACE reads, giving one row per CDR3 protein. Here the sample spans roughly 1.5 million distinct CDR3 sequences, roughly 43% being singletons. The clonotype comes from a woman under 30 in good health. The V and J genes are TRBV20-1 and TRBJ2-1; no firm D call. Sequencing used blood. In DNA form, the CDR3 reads TGCAGTGCTAGAGACATTAGCAGAACCTACAATGAGCAGTTCTTC. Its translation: CSARDISRTYNEQFF.